These T cell receptor beta chains were read from a single sample in a study of blood T cell repertoires in COVID-19. TCRdb keeps only in-frame clones here, not all; method: immunoSEQ multiplex PCR. The repertoire consists of over 200,000 clones, with around 89% occurring once and the leading ten covering about 1.3%. Sequencing was carried out using PBMCs or T cells enriched from blood (not recorded which). These receptors all come from a man younger than 40 who had recovered from COVID-19. The conserved cysteine and the conserved F or W are not part of the CDR3 here.

>TRBJ1-2|13|TRBV15
ATSRENRDSYGYT
>TRBJ2-5|13|TRBV10-3
AISVRQDPPGTQY
>TRBJ1-2|11|TRBV4-2
ASSQTGGYGYT
>TRBJ1-4|15|TRBV20-1
SASGSDRESINEKLF
>TRBJ2-1|11|TRBV24-1
ATSIQGANEQF
>TRBJ2-7|12|TRBV7-9
ASSLVAGAYEQY
>TRBJ2-3|13|TRBV11-2
ASSRQGASADTQY
>TRBJ1-3|15|TRBV5-8
ASSSKPDRGAGNTIY
>TRBJ1-1|15|TRBV5-6
ASSLLTRAPLNTEAF
>TRBJ1-5|12|TRBV19
ASTMGQGNQPQH
>TRBJ1-3|14|TRBV9
ASSVGQGHSGNTIY
>TRBJ2-4|16|TRBV5-1
ASSQEPSSSLAKNIQY
>TRBJ2-5|13|TRBV2
ASLRDRGTFETQY
>TRBJ1-3|16|TRBV28
ASSSLTDRTHPGNTIY
>TRBJ2-7|12|TRBV6-1
ASSRTESSYEQY
>TRBJ2-7|12|TRBV6-6
ASSYSGDSDEQY
>TRBJ2-3|14|TRBV24-1
ATSDLEAGGPDTQY
>TRBJ2-1|13|TRBV6-2/TRBV6-3
ASSNSGSSYNEQF
>TRBJ2-1|12|TRBV6-5
ASSYSDRGNEQF
>TRBJ1-5|14|TRBV6-2/TRBV6-3
ASSYEGGMGNQPQH
>TRBJ2-1|11|TRBV7-2
ASSWLAGVEQF
>TRBJ2-3|13|TRBV7-2
ASSPGLPNTDTQY
>TRBJ2-7|13|TRBV5-1
ASSLPGQGHYEQY
>TRBJ2-7|14|TRBV10-3
AISEPIYRSSYEQY
>TRBJ2-1|15|TRBV2
ASSDTSGVRDYNEQF
>TRBJ1-5|15|TRBV7-8
ASSLVSGHPTNQPQH
>TRBJ2-5|10|TRBV28
ASSSQVETQY
>TRBJ1-3|13|TRBV9
ASRPTVSSGNTIY
>TRBJ2-1|10|TRBV24-1
ATSDRTGEQF
>TRBJ1-1|10|TRBV29-1
SVHRGVTEAF
>TRBJ1-2|11|TRBV30
AWTPDTNYGYT
>TRBJ2-3|13|TRBV24-1
ATSDARESTDTQY
>TRBJ1-3|13|TRBV6-5
ASRQKQGSGNTIY
>TRBJ1-1|14|TRBV6-2/TRBV6-3
ASSSPPGKLITEAF
>TRBJ2-3|14|TRBV27
ASSSLPLILTDTQY